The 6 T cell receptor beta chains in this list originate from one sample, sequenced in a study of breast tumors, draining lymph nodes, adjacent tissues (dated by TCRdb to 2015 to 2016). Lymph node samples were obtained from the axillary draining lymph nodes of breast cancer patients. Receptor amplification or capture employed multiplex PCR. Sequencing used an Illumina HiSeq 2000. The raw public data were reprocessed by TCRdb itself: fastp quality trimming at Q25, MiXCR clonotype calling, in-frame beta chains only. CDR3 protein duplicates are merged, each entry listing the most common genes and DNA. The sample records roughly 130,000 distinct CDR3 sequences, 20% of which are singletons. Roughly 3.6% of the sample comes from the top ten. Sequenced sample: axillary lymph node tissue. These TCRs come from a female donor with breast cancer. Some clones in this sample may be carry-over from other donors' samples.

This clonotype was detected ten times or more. The CDR3 region is CASSQTSGYEQYF. The CDR3 coding sequence is TGTGCCAGCAGCCAAACTAGCGGATACGAGCAGTACTTC. The chain joins TRBV3-1 to TRBJ2-7; 8 bases match TRBD2. The CDR3 runs to 13 residues. Unmatched junction bases numbered 1, after V lost 2 bases and J lost 4 bases. The germline V gene encodes CDR1 LGHDT and CDR2 YNNKEL (reference sequence).

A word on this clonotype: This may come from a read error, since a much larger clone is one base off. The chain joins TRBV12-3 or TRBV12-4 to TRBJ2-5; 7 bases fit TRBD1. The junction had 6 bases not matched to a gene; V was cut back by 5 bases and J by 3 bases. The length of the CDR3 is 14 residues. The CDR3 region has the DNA TGTGCCAGCAGTCCCTGGACAGGAGAAGAGACCCAGTACTTC. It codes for CASSPWTGEETQYF.

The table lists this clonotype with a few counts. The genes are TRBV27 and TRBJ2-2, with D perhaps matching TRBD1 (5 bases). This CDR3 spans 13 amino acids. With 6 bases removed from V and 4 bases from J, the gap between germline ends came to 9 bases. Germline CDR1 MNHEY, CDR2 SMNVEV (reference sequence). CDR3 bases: TGTGCCAGCAGGGGGCTCGGCACCGGGGAGCTGTTTTTT. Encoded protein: CASRGLGTGELFF.

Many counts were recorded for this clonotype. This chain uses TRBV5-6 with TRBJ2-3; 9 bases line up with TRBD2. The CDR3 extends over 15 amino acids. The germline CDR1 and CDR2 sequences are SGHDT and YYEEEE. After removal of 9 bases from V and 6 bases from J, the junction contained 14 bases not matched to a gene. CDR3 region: CATWAGGRSTDTQYF. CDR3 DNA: TGTGCCACGTGGGCGGGAGGGCGGTCGACTGATACGCAGTATTTT.

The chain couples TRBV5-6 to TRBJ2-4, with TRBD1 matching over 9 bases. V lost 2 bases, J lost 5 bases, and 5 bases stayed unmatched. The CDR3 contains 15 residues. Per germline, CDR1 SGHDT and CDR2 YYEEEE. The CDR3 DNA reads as TGTGCCAGCAGCTTCGGGACAGGGTCCGAAAACATTCAGTACTTC. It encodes CASSFGTGSENIQYF.

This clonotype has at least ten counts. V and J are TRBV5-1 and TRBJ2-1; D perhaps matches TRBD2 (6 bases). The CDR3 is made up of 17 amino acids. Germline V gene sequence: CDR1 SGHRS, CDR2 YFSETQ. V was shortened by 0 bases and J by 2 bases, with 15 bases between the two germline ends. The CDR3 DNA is TGCGCCAGCAGCTTGGATTTCCGGGGGTACCCCTACAATGAGCAGTTCTTC. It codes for CASSLDFRGYPYNEQFF.